This T cell receptor beta chain was sequenced for a study of blood T cell repertoires in COVID-19. Data came from immunoSEQ multiplex PCR; TCRdb stores just in-frame clones and leaves some out. The table lists over 200,000 clones, almost 90% of them singletons, with around 16% in the top ten. V was pared by 3 bases and J by 10 bases, with 13 bases between. From germline, CDR1 is MNHEY and CDR2 SMNVEV (reference sequence). This CDR3 has 14 amino acids. Material: PBMCs or T cells enriched from blood (not recorded which). The chain employs TRBV27 and TRBJ1-6; the D is unclear. The sequence came from a man under 40 who had been exposed to COVID-19. The CDR3 bases are TGTGCCAGCAGTTTTCAAGGAGTCAGATCACCCCTCCACTTT. Its translation: CASSFQGVRSPLHF.